This T cell receptor (beta chain) was profiled in a study of T cell changes during pregnancy in multiple sclerosis. Only in-frame clones appear in the TCRdb table, and some are missing; sequencing was by immunoSEQ multiplex PCR. The data show roughly 100,000 clones, about 89% seen once. Germline assignment: CDR1 MNHNS and CDR2 SASEGT. CDR3 length: 15 residues. The V and J ends lost 2 bases and 2 bases respectively, with 13 bases between them. The specimen was peripheral blood, collected before pregnancy. V and J are TRBV6-1 and TRBJ2-7; a possible D gene is TRBD2 (6 bases). The origin of this receptor is a female donor with multiple sclerosis, enrolled in a pregnancy study. This CDR3 reads CASSETEGSPYEQYF. CDR3 nucleotide sequence: TGTGCCAGCAGTGAAACGGAGGGTAGTCCCTACGAGCAGTACTTC.